This TCR beta chain stems from a study of regulatory T cells in long-lasting Graves disease (dated by TCRdb to the early 2020s). As for the study more broadly: To count as having persistent Graves' disease, a patient had to have received antithyroid drug treatment for over 5 years with TSH receptor autoantibodies remaining persistently positive. Persistent Graves' disease patients in the clinical cohort had taken antithyroid drugs for roughly ten years on average. The study was conducted in China and was registered as a clinical trial. Peripheral blood TCR sequencing and RNA sequencing compared persistent Graves' disease patients with newly diagnosed Graves' disease patients. A total of roughly 35 samples underwent TCR sequencing: some 13 from persistent and some 20 from newly diagnosed Graves' disease patients. General study outcomes and caveats: Compared with newly diagnosed patients, patients with persistent Graves' disease had lower TCR Shannon entropy and fewer highly expanded clones, which suggests clonal expansion. Persistent patients shared more public clonotypes among themselves (around 3,000) than newly diagnosed patients did (more than 950). Peripheral blood alone was examined, since thyroid tissue, which constituted the primary lesion, could not be accessed. TRBV28, TRBJ1-2 and TRBJ2-5 were preferentially used in persistent disease, while TRBV20-1 and TRBJ2-1 were favored in newly diagnosed disease. The small sample size was acknowledged by the authors as a limitation that may reduce accuracy. Sequencing and analysis were restricted to the TCR beta chain.

This clonotype has a count of ten or more. Its cognate antigen has yet to be identified. No base-level quality is on record; no much larger clone is a single base apart. The method behind the library was multiplex PCR. The listed sequencing device is Illumina HiSeq 4000. iRepertoire HTBI primers and Arm-PCR amplification of CDR3 regions were used to construct TCR beta libraries. Before sequencing, the PCR products underwent gel purification. The authors processed their data as follows. A total of 62 TRBV and 14 TRBJ segments were identified across samples and were used for gene usage analysis of CDR3 amino acid clonotypes. COPE and FqMerger were used to merge filtered high-quality paired reads into contigs. BLAST was used to align contigs to the IMGT TRBV, TRBD and TRBJ reference genes, and CDR3 was defined following IMGT. Any clonotype with a frequency above 0.1% was classified as a highly expanded clone. Shannon entropy served as the measure of repertoire diversity, while the Gini coefficient captured V-J evenness. Clonotypes shared by more than one individual were considered public. The public reads were quality trimmed at Q25 with fastp and then assembled into clones with MiXCR by TCRdb, keeping productive beta chains. Every entry covers one CDR3 protein and lists the most common genes and DNA from its rows. TCRdb's processing, not the authors', yielded these V and J calls. This sample is represented by approximately 350,000 distinct CDR3 sequences; around 23% of them were singletons. The ten biggest clones cover around a quarter of the sample.

The time point label, as the study defines it: persistent/refractory GD, antithyroid drugs over 5 years with positive TRAb. For both TCR sequencing and RNA sequencing, RNA was extracted from PBMCs using TRIzol. Graves' disease was diagnosed according to American Thyroid Association guidelines. Patients for the study were recruited at an endocrinology department in Xi'an, China. Each patient gave approximately 10 milliliters of peripheral blood, collected in an EDTA anticoagulant tube. PBMCs were isolated by Ficoll Paque Plus density gradient separation without further T cell sorting. An Agilent 2100 Bioanalyzer and agarose gel were used to assess RNA quality, and a NanoDrop 2000 was used to measure RNA concentration. In the germline V gene, CDR1 corresponds to MDHEN and CDR2 to SYDVKM. Measured from the cysteine to the phenylalanine, the CDR3 is 15 residues long. The read is trimmed to its CDR3 DNA, 45 bases read in frame from base 1. V loses 3 bases of germline sequence and J loses 4 bases, and the interval between the two ends is 13 bases.

This clonotype was obtained from a middle-aged woman with Graves disease. Donor details come from another sample of the same person, matched by shared clones. The rearranged segments are TRBV28 and TRBJ1-5, with the D gene uncertain. This specimen was peripheral blood mononuclear cells (PBMCs), taken when the disease was refractory, from a patient treated with antithyroid drugs. The CDR3 region: CASSLTSTGNQPQHF. The nucleotides are TGTGCCAGCAGTTTGACATCCACGGGGAATCAGCCCCAGCATTTT.